The T cell receptor (beta chain) under discussion was sequenced for a study of blood T cell repertoires in COVID-19. Study summary: COVID-19 samples from acute and convalescent phases originated in the United States, Italy and Spain. From T cells, B-cell-depleted T cells, or PBMCs came the material, which was cDNA or gDNA.

In the study's own analysis: Reference gene primer amplification gave nucleated cell count estimates. Libraries were prepared by immunoSEQ multiplex PCR; TCRdb keeps only in-frame clonotypes and omits some of them. The D gene and trimming were derived from the DNA, and the V and J assignments and clone size from that table. The table lists nearly 55,000 clones, over 80% of them singletons. The TCR sequence derives from a woman aged 55-75 years with active or convalescent COVID-19. Sequencing input: peripheral blood.

CDR3 in amino acids: CASSLLAGVYEQYF. The DNA of the CDR3 is TGTGCCAGCAGTCTCCTAGCGGGGGTCTACGAGCAGTACTTC. The chain is built from TRBV28 and TRBJ2-7; 10 nucleotides align to TRBD2. The CDR3 consists of 14 residues. V was clipped by 5 bases and J by 3 bases; unmatched bases: 4. CDR1 and CDR2 (germline): MDHEN, SYDVKM.